Listed here are 14 T cell receptor beta chains from one sample, sequenced in a study of blood T cell repertoires in COVID-19 (TCRdb year 2020). Receptors were amplified or captured by the immunoSEQ multiplex PCR assay. TCRdb stores this immuneACCESS table with in-frame sequences only. Part of the clones is absent; in the studies checked, under half of the shortfall reflects unresolved V genes, and no reason is known for the rest. Within this sample are some 150,000 clones, with approximately 87% of them counted one time only. In total, the top ten clones hold more than 4% of the sample. Sample: peripheral blood. The receptors come from a woman between 35 and 50 years old with acute or convalescent COVID-19.

This clone appeared a single time. This chain joins TRBV10-3 and TRBJ1-1; TRBD1 matches 7 bases. Losses at the gene ends were 10 bases for V and 0 bases for J; bases not matched to a gene: 8. This CDR3 is built from 14 residues. Per the germline V gene, CDR1 is ENHRY and CDR2 is SYGVKD. The CDR3 sequence is CATKNRGVNTEAFF. CDR3 bases: TGTGCCACCAAAAACAGGGGCGTGAACACTGAAGCTTTCTTT.

The chain recombines TRBV18 with TRBJ2-7, with D perhaps TRBD1 (6 bases). The CDR3 extends over 15 amino acids. Trimming removed 0 bases from V and 6 bases from J, with 15 bases in between. CDR1 is KGHSH and CDR2 is LQKENI in the germline V gene. Here the CDR3 DNA reads TGTGCCAGCTCACCACCTAATTGGGGGCCGGGCGAGCAGTACTTC. Translating gives CASSPPNWGPGEQYF.

J is TRBJ2-6 and V is TRBV7-2; 11 nucleotides line up with TRBD2. The V and J ends lost 5 bases and 2 bases, in that order; junction bases with no gene match: 2. This CDR3 region has 16 residues. CDR1 is SGHTA and CDR2 is FQGNSA in the germline V gene. The CDR3 loop reads CASSISGGAGANVLTF. The DNA of the CDR3 is TGTGCCAGCAGCATTAGCGGGGGGGCTGGGGCCAACGTCCTGACTTTC.

V gene TRBV30 combines with J gene TRBJ1-6; D unclear. Trimming shortened V by 1 base and J by 1 base, and 11 bases separated the two germline ends. CDR3 size: 16 residues. CDR1 and CDR2 from the germline V gene are GTSNPN and SVGIG (reference sequence). The CDR3 here is CAWSGGYRSYNSPLHF. CDR3 nucleotide sequence: TGTGCCTGGAGTGGAGGGTATAGGTCCTATAATTCACCCCTCCACTTT.

The gene calls are TRBV28 and TRBJ1-2; a possible D gene is TRBD1 (5 bases). The germline V gene has CDR1 MDHEN and CDR2 SYDVKM. This CDR3 has 12 amino acids. Trimming took off 5 bases at V and 6 bases at J, with 10 bases between the two ends. In DNA, the CDR3 is TGTGCCAGCAGTCCAACGGGGGATGGCTACACCTTC. Amino acid sequence: CASSPTGDGYTF.

The chain uses TRBV5-8 and TRBJ1-2; a weak D match, TRBD1 (6 bases). Trimming pared 2 bases from V and 7 bases from J, leaving 12 bases between. CDR1 is SGHTS and CDR2 is YDEGEE in the germline V gene. This CDR3 is 13 amino acids long. In nucleotides, the CDR3 is TGTGCCAGCAGCTTAGTACCACAGGGTGGCTACACCTTC. This gives the protein CASSLVPQGGYTF.

This clone was seen only a few times. J is TRBJ1-5 and V is TRBV7-6, with 8 bases aligning to TRBD1. Trimming took 1 base from V and 5 from J; bases not matched to a gene: 10. Germline CDR1 is SGHVS and CDR2 is FNYEAQ. The CDR3 spans 17 residues. CDR3 sequence reads: CASSLGPDRGGDQPQHF. The DNA for the CDR3 is TGTGCCAGCAGCTTAGGCCCCGACAGGGGAGGGGATCAGCCCCAGCATTTT.

The V and J genes are TRBV7-3 and TRBJ1-1; 10 nucleotides agree with TRBD1. Germline CDR1 is SGHTA and CDR2 is FQGTGA. The CDR3 extends over 15 amino acids. J was trimmed by 1 base and V by 5 bases; bases with no gene match: 4. In DNA form, the CDR3 reads TGTGCCAGCAGCCCGACAGGGGGCAGGAACACTGAAGCTTTCTTT. It encodes CASSPTGGRNTEAFF. Filled out from reference TRBV7-3 and TRBJ1-1, the complete variable domain reads GAGVSQTPSNKVTEKGKYVELRCDPISGHTALYWYRQSLGQGPEFLIYFQGTGAADDSGLPNDRFFAVRPEGSVSTLKIQRTERGDSAVYLCASSPTGGRNTEAFFGQGTRLTVV.

The chain uses TRBV19 and TRBJ2-2; perhaps TRBD1 as D (6 bases). The germline gives CDR1 LNHDA, CDR2 SQIVND (reference sequence). The CDR3 extends over 13 amino acids. V was pared by 5 bases and J by 5 bases, with 9 bases between. CDR3 loop: CASSPQGTGELFF. In DNA form, the CDR3 reads TGTGCCAGTAGTCCACAGGGTACCGGGGAGCTGTTTTTT.

The chain links TRBV2 to TRBJ2-5, with TRBD2 identical over 10 bases. The CDR3 has 12 residues. Germline V lookup: CDR1 SNHLY, CDR2 FYNNEI. V dropped 6 bases and J dropped 7; count of bases not matched to a gene: 2. CDR3 in amino acids: CASRSSGGTQYF. The CDR3 DNA reads TGTGCCAGCAGATCTAGCGGGGGGACCCAGTACTTC.

This chain connects TRBV7-2 to TRBJ2-1, with 9 bases identical to TRBD2. Germline CDR1 reads SGHTA; CDR2 reads FQGNSA. The CDR3 has 16 residues. The junction had 10 bases not matched to a gene; V was cut back by 5 bases and J by 5 bases. The CDR3 here is CASSPSSGVGNNEQFF. The CDR3, as DNA: TGTGCCAGCAGCCCCTCTAGCGGGGTGGGAAACAATGAGCAGTTCTTC.

The chain couples TRBV6-5 to TRBJ1-2, with 10 bases fitting TRBD1. This CDR3 comprises 16 residues. The germline V gene encodes CDR1 MNHEY and CDR2 SVGAGI. J was trimmed by 6 bases and V by 0 bases; bases with no gene match: 7. In DNA form, the CDR3 reads TGTGCCAGCAGTTACTCGTACCCCGGGACAGGGGATGGCTACACCTTC. Its protein is CASSYSYPGTGDGYTF.

This chain connects TRBV27 to TRBJ2-7, with TRBD2 matching over 13 bases. V was clipped by 7 bases and J by 6 bases; unmatched bases: 6. Germline V lookup: CDR1 MNHEY, CDR2 SMNVEV (reference sequence). CDR3 length: 14 amino acids. For the CDR3, the DNA is TGTGCCAGCACTGGACTAGCGGGAGCTCGCGAGCAGTACTTC. It is translated as CASTGLAGAREQYF.

This clone showed up just once. The chain has TRBV3-1 (or the pseudogene TRBV3-2) and TRBJ1-6; no clear D. Germline V gene data show CDR1 as LGHDT and CDR2 as YNNKEL (reference sequence). The V end was cut by 7 bases, the J end by 2 bases, with 9 bases between. The length of the CDR3 is 14 residues. CDR3 nucleotide sequence: TGTGCCAGCACGGAGGGTCCCTATAATTCACCCCTCCACTTT. Protein: CASTEGPYNSPLHF.